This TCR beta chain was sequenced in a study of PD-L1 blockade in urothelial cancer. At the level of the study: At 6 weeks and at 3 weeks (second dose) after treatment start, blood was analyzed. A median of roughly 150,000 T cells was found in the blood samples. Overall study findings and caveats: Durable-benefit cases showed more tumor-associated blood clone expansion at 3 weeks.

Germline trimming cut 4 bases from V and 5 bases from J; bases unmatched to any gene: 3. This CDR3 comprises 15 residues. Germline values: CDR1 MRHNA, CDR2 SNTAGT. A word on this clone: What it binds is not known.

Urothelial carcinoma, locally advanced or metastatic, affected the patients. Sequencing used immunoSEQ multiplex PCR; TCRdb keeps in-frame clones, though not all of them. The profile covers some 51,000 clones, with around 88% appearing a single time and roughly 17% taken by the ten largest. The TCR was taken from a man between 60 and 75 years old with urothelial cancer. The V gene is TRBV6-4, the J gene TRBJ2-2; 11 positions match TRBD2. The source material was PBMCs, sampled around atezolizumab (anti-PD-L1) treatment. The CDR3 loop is CASSVLAGGTGELFF. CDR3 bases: TGTGCCAGCAGTGTCCTAGCGGGAGGAACCGGGGAGCTGTTTTTT.